This TCR beta chain was sequenced for a study of response to subunit inactivated influenza vaccine. Overall study results and limits: It was suggested by the authors that few new T cells are recruited by each seasonal influenza vaccination.

On this clonotype: Antigen: not known.

TCRdb recomputed calls from the RT-PCR reads with MiXCR, one row per CDR3 protein. The data contain under 950,000 distinct CDR3 sequences, roughly 20% of them singletons. Trimming took 1 base from V and 9 from J; bases not matched to a gene: 6. Germline V gene lookup returns CDR1 SGHTA and CDR2 FQGNSA. This CDR3 is 14 amino acids long. This sequence originates from a man aged 50-60 years who received an inactivated influenza vaccine. Sample: PBMCs from blood, taken 5 days after vaccination. This chain connects TRBV7-2 to TRBJ2-1; 7 bases line up with TRBD1. The CDR3 region has the DNA TGTGCCAGCAGCTTAGATGTCAGGGGGAGTGAGCAGTTCTTC. The encoded protein is CASSLDVRGSEQFF.